This TCR beta chain was captured in a study of blood T cell repertoires in COVID-19. Study at large: From T cells, B-cell-depleted T cells, or PBMCs came the material, which was cDNA or gDNA.

Trimming cost V 8 bases and J 7 bases, with 17 bases left between them. CDR1 and CDR2 from the germline V gene are SGHAT and FQNNGV. CDR3 length: 14 residues. Living in roughly 25 US areas, the participants were between about 18 and 100 years of age. Two negative PCRs, clearance, or symptom resolution characterized the recovered Cohort 3 donors. The authors' processing: Nucleated cell counts were estimated from reference gene primer amplification. Generated by immunoSEQ multiplex PCR, the TCRdb table keeps only in-frame clones and is missing some. V and J calls and clone size are those listed in that table; D and trimming were worked out from the DNA. The sample comprises some 170,000 clones, 84% of which are singletons, and 15% rests with the top ten.

This clonotype originated in a man aged 45-60 years who had recovered from COVID-19. What was sequenced was PBMCs or T cells enriched from blood (not recorded which). The V and J genes are TRBV11-2 and TRBJ1-4, with D perhaps matching TRBD1 (6 bases). The CDR3 DNA sequence: TGTGCCAGCGGCGGAGGGGGGGGTGGTGAAAAACTGTTTTTT. Translation: CASGGGGGGEKLFF.